This paragraph covers one T cell receptor (beta chain) sequence. This sample is part of a study of blood T cell repertoires in COVID-19. The ends lost 4 bases at V and 1 base at J; junction bases unmatched: 8. The CDR3 spans 16 residues. Germline CDR1 LGHNA, CDR2 YNFKEQ. In the original analysis: Amplification of reference gene primers provided the estimated nucleated cell counts. Only in-frame clones appear in the TCRdb table, and some are missing; sequencing was by immunoSEQ multiplex PCR. V and J calls and clone size are given by that table; D and trimming were obtained from the DNA. The table lists approximately 230,000 clones, 70% to 90% of them singletons, with around 3% in the top ten.

The receptor was isolated from a man in his late teens or twenties with active or convalescent COVID-19. The sample was peripheral blood. This chain links TRBV4-2 with TRBJ2-3, with 7 bases matching TRBD2. CDR3 nucleotide sequence: TGTGCCAGCAGCCCCTTGGAGGGAGGGGGCACAGATACGCAGTATTTT. This gives the protein CASSPLEGGGTDTQYF.